This entry concerns a single TCR beta chain. The source of the sample is a study of T cell changes during pregnancy in multiple sclerosis. The assay was immunoSEQ multiplex PCR, and TCRdb's table has in-frame clones only and misses some. In the table there are 30,000 to 40,000 clones, about nine tenths of which are singletons. V gave up 2 bases and J gave up 5 bases; unmatched junction bases: 11. The germline V gene encodes CDR1 SGHVS and CDR2 FQNEAQ. This CDR3 contains 17 residues. The chain employs TRBV7-8 and TRBJ2-1, with 8 bases aligning to TRBD2. The sequence came from a female donor with multiple sclerosis, enrolled in a pregnancy study. Sequenced here: CD8+ T cells from peripheral blood mononuclear cells, sampled in the second trimester of pregnancy. The CDR3 DNA reads as TGTGCCAGCAGCTTAAATCCCGGGGCGGGGGGCGACAATGAGCAGTTCTTC. Translated: CASSLNPGAGGDNEQFF. Full variable domain (remainder filled in from reference TRBV7-8 and TRBJ2-1): GAGVSQSPRYKVAKRGQDVALRCDPISGHVSLFWYQQALGQGPEFLTYFQNEAQLDKSGLPSDRFFAERPEGSVSTLKIQRTQQEDSAVYLCASSLNPGAGGDNEQFFGPGTRLTVL.